The T cell receptor (beta chain) under discussion was sequenced for a study of blood T cells in healthy people across ages. With a J-beta primer mix and a sample-barcoded 5' primer, a second PCR ran about 7 to 12 cycles. MiXCR was run by TCRdb on the 5' RACE reads, yielding one entry per CDR3 protein. The sample holds 1,800,000 or so distinct CDR3 sequences, around 40% seen once. Study results and limitations: Diversity estimates drawn from one million T cells were deemed underestimates. TCR beta diversity, measured per million T cells, fell in a roughly linear way with age. Using unsorted PBMCs precluded a conclusive naive versus antigen-experienced comparison. In long-lived donors, naive CD4+ cell counts and diversity exceeded those of aged donors.

Germline V lookup: CDR1 MNHEY, CDR2 SMNVEV (reference sequence). CDR3 length equals 14 residues. The V end was cut by 2 bases, the J end by 5 bases, with 12 bases between. Details on this clonotype: The target antigen is unknown.

The TCR comes from a human donor in good health. The V and J genes are TRBV27 and TRBJ1-1; no definite D call. The sequenced sample consisted of blood. The CDR3 loop reads CASSLVSDGTEAFF. In DNA, the CDR3 is TGTGCCAGCAGTTTAGTGTCCGACGGGACTGAAGCTTTCTTT.